This TCR beta chain was captured by sequencing in a study of T cells in localized non-small cell lung cancer. Trimming removed 0 bases at V and 12 bases at J, with 6 bases between. Germline CDR1 reads SGHVS; CDR2 reads FQNEAQ. The CDR3 is 12 residues long. Here immunoSEQ multiplex PCR was the method, and the copy in TCRdb shows in-frame clones only, minus some. The sample shows about 79,000 clones, about 88% of them seen only once. Only a few counts were recorded for this clone. Sample: peripheral blood, taken before any cancer treatment. This receptor was obtained from a woman aged 35 to 69 with stage I squamous cell lung carcinoma. The J gene is TRBJ1-6, the V gene TRBV7-8, with unresolved D. The CDR3 DNA reads TGTGCCAGCAGCTTAGCAGGGAGACCCCTCCACTTT. This encodes CASSLAGRPLHF. Variable domain in full (rest from reference TRBV7-8 and TRBJ1-6): GAGVSQSPRYKVAKRGQDVALRCDPISGHVSLFWYQQALGQGPEFLTYFQNEAQLDKSGLPSDRFFAERPEGSVSTLKIQRTQQEDSAVYLCASSLAGRPLHFGNGTRLTVT.